One TCR beta chain is described in this entry. The antigen it binds to is not known. Base qualities are missing; no much larger clone stands one base away. In the prospective study, participants were roughly 18 to 95 years old, resided in 24 geographic areas of the United States, and were enrolled through a virtual design. Cohort assignment in the prospective study relied on participant-reported clinical history from a screening survey and a study questionnaire. Each participant in the prospective study had whole blood, serum and a nasopharyngeal or oropharyngeal swab collected by mobile phlebotomists. Additional blood draws and questionnaires over an approximately two-month period could optionally be provided by prospective study participants. Blood samples from the prospective study were shipped frozen or at room temperature prior to DNA extraction. The immunoSEQ Assay, a bias-controlled multiplex PCR, was used to amplify TCRbeta CDR3 regions from genomic DNA. For the original study's pipeline: The number of nucleated cells in each sample was estimated by amplification of reference gene primers within the assay. To quantify the absolute abundance of each unique TCRbeta CDR3 rearrangement, sequence reads were collapsed and filtered. For each sample, productive Simpson clonality was calculated as the square root of Simpson's diversity index across productive rearrangements. TCRdb's version of the immuneACCESS table is confined to in-frame rearrangements and falls short of the full clone set. An unresolved V gene accounts for under half of the shortfall where checked; the remainder is of unknown origin. Clonal size and the V and J genes are those of that table, whereas D and trimming came from the DNA. The sample contains some 300,000 clones, around 90% of them found a single time. Of the sample, approximately 4.5% falls within the top ten clones.

The record originates from a study of blood T cell repertoires in COVID-19 (dated by TCRdb to 2020 to 2022). Turning to the overall study: Samples covering the acute and convalescent phases of COVID-19 were provided by collaborators in the United States, Italy and Spain. A de-identified subject ID, COVID-19 status, age in years and sex were almost always included in the sample metadata. The material from the prospective study consisted of cDNA or gDNA derived from T cells, B-cell-depleted T cells, or PBMCs. HLA class I and class II types, where available, came from metadata supplied by the sample provider rather than from assay-based typing. Samples came from the ongoing ImmuneRACE study (first 160 participants) plus 1,254 subjects from 6 global collaborators. Subjects who had been exposed to COVID-19, were actively infected with it, or had recovered from it provided the deeply sampled blood TCRbeta repertoires that made up the dataset. The repertoires were released in a freely available public database intended as a resource for research on the immune response to SARS-CoV-2.

From a lookup of the germline V gene, CDR1 and CDR2 are MGHRA and YSYEKL. Deletion took 3 bases off V and 0 bases off J, with a span of 24 bases between the germline ends. CDR3 length: 21 amino acids, cysteine to phenylalanine. CDR3 DNA is the only sequence kept; it has 63 bases, read in frame from the first base. What the work shows at the level of the full study, not this receptor alone: The quantity of clinical and demographic metadata differed by source and by participant and was supplied without curation.

Sequences were obtained from PBMCs or T cells enriched from blood (not recorded which). The V and J segments used are TRBV4-1 and TRBJ2-6; the D gene remains uncertain. This receptor was obtained from a woman younger than 30 with acute COVID-19. Read as DNA, the sequence is TGCGCCAGCAGCCAGTCCCCAGAGTGGCGGCACGTGTCCTCTGGGGCCAACGTCCTGACTTTC. Translated, it gives CASSQSPEWRHVSSGANVLTF.